The 8 T cell receptor beta chains given below trace back to one sample, sequenced in a study of blood T cell repertoires in COVID-19. Sequenced by immunoSEQ multiplex PCR; TCRdb stores in-frame clones only, minus some. The sample includes some 150,000 clones, 75% to 90% of them seen just once. Sequencing was performed on peripheral blood. These receptors were taken from a man between 60 and 75 years old with acute or convalescent COVID-19.

This sequence joins TRBV10-3 and TRBJ1-2, with D tentatively TRBD1 (5 bases). V lost 6 bases to trimming and J lost 7 bases, with 21 bases between them. The germline CDR1 and CDR2 sequences are ENHRY and SYGVKD. This CDR3 is built from 15 residues. The CDR3 protein is CAISGGTDRISGYTF. CDR3 sequence (DNA): TGTGCCATCAGCGGGGGGACGGATAGGATCTCTGGCTACACCTTC.

The rearrangement uses TRBV2 and TRBJ2-7; 10 bases line up with TRBD1. The CDR3 contains 14 residues. V lost 7 bases and J lost 3; bases outside the gene matches: 6. Germline CDR1 is SNHLY and CDR2 is FYNNEI. CDR3 nucleotide sequence: TGTGCCAGCACCTGGGGACAGGGGAACTACGAGCAGTACTTC. Translated: CASTWGQGNYEQYF.

This clone appeared a single time. The J gene is TRBJ2-7, the V gene TRBV6-5; TRBD1 matches 7 bases. Germline lookup yields CDR1 MNHEY and CDR2 SVGAGI. CDR3 length: 13 residues. J lost 5 bases, V lost 5 bases, and 6 bases had no gene match. CDR3 loop: CASSRRQGDEQYF. The CDR3, as DNA: TGTGCCAGCAGTAGGAGACAGGGAGACGAGCAGTACTTC.

The chain is built from TRBV18 and TRBJ1-5, with D possibly matching TRBD1 (6 bases). This CDR3 contains 13 residues. CDR1 and CDR2 from the germline V gene are KGHSH and LQKENI. V lost 4 bases to trimming and J lost 7 bases, with 11 bases between them. The CDR3 DNA follows: TGTGCCAGCTCACTAAGTCAGGGGCAGCCCCAGCATTTT. This translates into CASSLSQGQPQHF.

The rearrangement uses TRBV3-1 (or the pseudogene TRBV3-2) and TRBJ1-4; D possibly corresponds to TRBD1 (5 bases). The CDR3 sequence is 12 residues long. With 3 bases removed from V and 8 bases from J, the gap between germline ends came to 7 bases. Germline loops: CDR1 LGHDT, CDR2 YNNKEL (reference sequence). The CDR3 nucleotides are TGTGCCAGCAGCCACCGGACAGAAAAACTGTTTTTT. Protein: CASSHRTEKLFF.

The chain is built from TRBV10-3 and TRBJ2-6; TRBD1 aligns across 9 bases. The CDR3 runs to 15 residues. Losses at the gene ends were 4 bases for V and 12 bases for J; bases not matched to a gene: 10. In germline, CDR1 is ENHRY, CDR2 SYGVKD. CDR3 region: CAISAAIQGASVLTF. The CDR3 nucleotides read TGTGCCATCAGTGCCGCCATACAGGGGGCGAGCGTCCTGACTTTC.

This chain links TRBV4-1 with TRBJ1-5; D remains unclear. The germline CDR1 and CDR2 sequences are MGHRA and YSYEKL. There are 13 residues in the CDR3. The ends were cut back, 0 bases at V and 6 bases at J, with 6 bases in the middle. The CDR3 loop is CASSQDSIQPQHF. The CDR3 region has the DNA TGCGCCAGCAGCCAAGATTCCATTCAGCCCCAGCATTTT.

The chain links TRBV12-3 or TRBV12-4 to TRBJ1-2; D gene ambiguous. Trimming pared 1 base from V and 6 bases from J, leaving 6 bases between. This CDR3 has 12 residues. CDR3 nucleotides: TGTGCCAGCAGTTTAGTAGCGGATGGCTACACCTTC. Translating it yields CASSLVADGYTF.